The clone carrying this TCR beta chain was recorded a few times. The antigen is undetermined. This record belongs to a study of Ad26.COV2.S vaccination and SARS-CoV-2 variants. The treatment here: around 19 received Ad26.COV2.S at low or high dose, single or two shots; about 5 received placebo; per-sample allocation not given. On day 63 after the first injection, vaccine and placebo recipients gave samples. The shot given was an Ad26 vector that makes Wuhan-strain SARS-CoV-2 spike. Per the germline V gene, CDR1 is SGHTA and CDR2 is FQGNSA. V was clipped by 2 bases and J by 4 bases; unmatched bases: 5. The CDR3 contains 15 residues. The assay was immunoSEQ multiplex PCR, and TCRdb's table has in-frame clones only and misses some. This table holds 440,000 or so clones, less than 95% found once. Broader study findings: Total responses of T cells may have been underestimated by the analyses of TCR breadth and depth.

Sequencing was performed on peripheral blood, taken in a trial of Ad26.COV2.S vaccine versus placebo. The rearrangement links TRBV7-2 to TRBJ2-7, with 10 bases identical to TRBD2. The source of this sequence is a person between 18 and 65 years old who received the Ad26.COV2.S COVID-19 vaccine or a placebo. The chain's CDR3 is CASSLSSGSEYEQYF. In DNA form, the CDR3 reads TGTGCCAGCAGCTTATCTAGCGGGAGTGAATACGAGCAGTACTTC.